These 13 T cell receptor beta chains came from one sample sequenced in a study of T cells in Graves' hyperthyroidism and ophthalmopathy. The CDR3 regions of TCR beta were amplified from RNA transcripts. TCR CDR3 underwent first-round RT-PCR with the HTBI primer set. Each CDR3 protein is one row after TCRdb ran MiXCR on the multiplex PCR reads. This table has about 640,000 distinct CDR3 sequences, 20% to 25% appearing once. Sequenced material: blood. The receptor source for this set is a man aged 25-40 years with Graves' ophthalmopathy.

The table lists this clonotype with a few counts. The J gene is TRBJ2-3, the V gene TRBV28; D is unresolved. Trimming left V 5 bases short and J 1 base short, with 16 bases between. The CDR3 has 16 residues. CDR1 is MDHEN and CDR2 is SYDVKM in the germline V gene. The CDR3 DNA is TGTGCCAGCAGTCCCTTTGGGGTAGTGGGCACAGATACGCAGTATTTT. It codes for CASSPFGVVGTDTQYF.

This clonotype was seen only a few times. The genes are TRBV28 and TRBJ2-7; D is perhaps TRBD1 or TRBD2 (6 bases each). This CDR3 spans 13 amino acids. Trimming stripped 10 bases from V and 2 bases from J, with 15 bases between. CDR1 is MDHEN, CDR2 SYDVKM, per germline. The CDR3 DNA sequence: TGTGCCACTTACGGGGGCCTAGCCTACGAGCAGTACTTC. Residues: CATYGGLAYEQYF. Looking up the rest from reference TRBV28 and TRBJ2-7 gives the full variable domain: DVKVTQSSRYLVKRTGEKVFLECVQDMDHENMFWYRQDPGLGLRLIYFSYDVKMKEKGDIPEGYSVSREKKERFSLILESASTNQTSMYLCATYGGLAYEQYFGPGTRLTVT.

The chain employs TRBV3-1 and TRBJ2-2, with D uncertain. The CDR3 is made up of 15 amino acids. Germline CDR1 LGHDT, CDR2 YNNKEL (reference sequence). Between the trimmed V and J ends, which lost 1 base and 4 bases, there was a span of 10 bases. The chain's CDR3 is CASSQGLLITGELFF. The CDR3 region has the DNA TGTGCCAGCAGCCAAGGCCTACTAATCACCGGGGAGCTGTTTTTT.

This chain uses TRBV20-1 with TRBJ2-3; the D is unclear. From germline, CDR1 is DFQATT and CDR2 SNEGSKA (reference sequence). V shed 0 bases and J shed 7 bases, with 8 bases lying between them. The CDR3 extends over 12 amino acids. CDR3 DNA: TGCAGTGCTAGAGATGAGGAGAATACGCAGTATTTT. This translates into CSARDEENTQYF.

This clonotype was seen many times. The chain uses TRBV18 and TRBJ2-3; 8 bases are shared with TRBD1. V shed 3 bases, J shed 3 bases, and the junction held 5 bases outside the gene matches. CDR3 length equals 15 residues. The germline V gene has CDR1 KGHSH and CDR2 LQKENI. The chain's CDR3 is CASSPTRTGTDTQYF. The CDR3 DNA reads as TGTGCCAGCTCACCTACGCGGACAGGGACAGATACGCAGTATTTT.

This sequence joins TRBV3-1 and TRBJ2-1; 7 nucleotides align to TRBD1. CDR3 size: 14 residues. Germline-derived CDR1 and CDR2 are LGHDT and YNNKEL (reference sequence). The junction had 8 bases not matched to a gene; V was cut back by 4 bases and J by 8 bases. The DNA of the CDR3 is TGTGCCAGCAGCCGAGAGTTCAGGGGGTATGAGCAGTTCTTC. Protein sequence: CASSREFRGYEQFF.

The V call is TRBV7-6, the J call TRBJ2-3; 7 bases map to TRBD2. The CDR3 is made up of 16 amino acids. Germline-derived CDR1 and CDR2 are SGHVS and FNYEAQ. Trimming took 5 bases from V and 0 from J; bases not matched to a gene: 8. CDR3 sequence reads: CASSKRGVTSTDTQYF. CDR3 in DNA: TGTGCCAGCAGCAAACGGGGGGTCACTAGCACAGATACGCAGTATTTT.

At least ten counts were recorded for this clonotype. The V and J genes are TRBV20-1 and TRBJ1-1, with a possible D match to TRBD1 (5 bases). The CDR3 consists of 14 residues. The V gene's germline CDR1 is DFQATT and CDR2 SNEGSKA (reference sequence). Trimming left V 5 bases short and J 4 bases short, with 17 bases between. CDR3 in amino acids: CSAPQVGGTTEAFF. The CDR3 nucleotides read TGCAGTGCTCCTCAGGTGGGGGGAACCACTGAAGCTTTCTTT.

This clonotype was seen repeatedly, ten times or more. A junction end diverges from the germline sequence, so it may reflect a read error. This chain joins TRBV5-1 and TRBJ2-1, with 11 positions matching TRBD2. Per germline, CDR1 SGHRS and CDR2 YFSETQ. There are 14 residues in the CDR3. The CDR3 sequence is CASSFLAGGNEQFF. In nucleotides, the CDR3 is TGTGCCAGCAGTTTTCTAGCGGGAGGCAATGAGCAGTTCTTC. The full variable domain, with the rest looked up from reference TRBV5-1 and TRBJ2-1, is KAGVTQTPRYLIKTRGQQVTLSCSPISGHRSVSWYQQTPGQGLQFLFEYFSETQRNKGNFPGRFSGRQFSNSRSEMNVSTLELGDSALYLCASSFLAGGNEQFFGPGTRLTVL.

The sample holds many counts of this clonotype. This CDR3 reads CASSDSGGYFTDTQYF. CDR3 nucleotide sequence: TGTGCCAGCAGTGATTCCGGGGGCTACTTCACAGATACGCAGTATTTT. The V gene is TRBV2, the J gene TRBJ2-3, with D perhaps being TRBD1 or TRBD2 (6 bases each). V lost 3 bases, J lost 2 bases, and 15 bases lay in between. This CDR3 region has 16 residues. From germline, CDR1 is SNHLY and CDR2 FYNNEI.

Only a few counts were recorded for this clonotype. V usage is TRBV11-2 and J usage is TRBJ2-5, with D possibly matching TRBD1 (5 bases). The CDR3 runs 13 residues. Per germline, CDR1 SGHAT and CDR2 FQNNGV. V was pared by 3 bases and J by 5 bases, with 10 bases between. Written as DNA, the CDR3 is TGTGCCAGCAGCTTCCCCAGGGCCGAGACCCAGTACTTC. Its translation is CASSFPRAETQYF.

V usage is TRBV20-1 and J usage is TRBJ2-1, with 13 positions matching TRBD2. The CDR3 spans 16 residues. CDR1 and CDR2 (germline): DFQATT, SNEGSKA (reference sequence). J lost 4 bases, V lost 5 bases, and 8 bases had no gene match. Here the CDR3 DNA reads TGCAGTGCTCCAAGACGGGGACTAGCGGGGTACAATGAGCAGTTCTTC. Its protein product is CSAPRRGLAGYNEQFF.

The chain has TRBV12-3 or TRBV12-4 and TRBJ2-4; D tentatively reads TRBD1 or TRBD2 (5 bases each). The length of the CDR3 is 16 residues. V gave up 3 bases and J gave up 0 bases, with 12 bases separating them. This CDR3 reads CASSLAAGTAKNIQYF. Written as DNA, the CDR3 is TGTGCCAGCAGTTTGGCGGCCGGGACAGCCAAAAACATTCAGTACTTC.